The clone carrying this TCR beta chain was counted at least ten times. With V trimmed by 6 bases and J by 0 bases, 2 bases remained unmatched. The CDR3 loop spans 15 amino acids. CDR1 and CDR2 from the germline V gene are SNHLY and FYNNEI. This entry belongs to a study of CD8+CD57+ T cells in acquired aplastic anemia. It was genomic DNA that served as the template for profiling TCR beta VDJ and CDR3. One entry per CDR3 protein results from TCRdb running MiXCR on the reads. The sample carries about 470,000 distinct CDR3 sequences, under 40% recorded once. Only patients with CD8+CD57+ cell expansion on flow cytometry were chosen for sequencing.

The sequenced sample was sorted CD4+, CD8+, or CD8+CD57+ T cells (not recorded which) from PBMCs. The J gene is TRBJ1-6, the V gene TRBV2; 7 bases fit TRBD1. The TCR comes from a human donor with aplastic anemia. For the CDR3, the DNA is TGTGCCAGCAGAGGGACAGCCTCCTATAATTCACCCCTCCACTTT. Its protein is CASRGTASYNSPLHF.